Listed below are T cell receptor beta chains from one sample, sequenced in a study of blood T cell repertoires in COVID-19. TCRdb keeps only in-frame clones here, not all; method: immunoSEQ multiplex PCR. The sample lists under 300,000 clones, approximately 86% occurring once. The sequenced sample was peripheral blood. The receptors originated from a woman aged 70-85 years with COVID-19, enrolled during active disease. The CDR3 runs from the conserved cysteine through the conserved F or W. The D gene is left open where the match is weak. Only some rows state a clone size, as once, few, many or a class for expanded clones.

cdr3_nt,cdr3_aa,j_call,v_call,clone_size,d_call
TGTGCCAGCAGGCGCGGGGGGATAGAAGAGACCCAGTACTTC,CASRRGGIEETQYF,TRBJ2-5,TRBV2,NA,TRBD2
TGTGCCACCAGCAGAGCTCTTCACACTGAAGCTTTCTTT,CATSRALHTEAFF,TRBJ1-1,TRBV15,once,NA
TGTGCCAGCTATCCGAGAGGGGGTTCCTTCAGGGGCTACACCTTC,CASYPRGGSFRGYTF,TRBJ1-2,TRBV19,NA,NA
TGTGCTAGTGGCCCTGGGACAGGGGTCACTGAAGCTTTCTTT,CASGPGTGVTEAFF,TRBJ1-1,TRBV12-5,once,TRBD1
TGCGCCAGCAGGAAAGGGACTAGCGGGGGAGAGACCCAGTACTTC,CASRKGTSGGETQYF,TRBJ2-5,TRBV5-1,NA,TRBD2
TGTGCCAGCAGCCCAAGTGGGGGGGGCGGGCACCGCTACAATGAGCAGTTCTTC,CASSPSGGGGHRYNEQFF,TRBJ2-1,TRBV9,NA,NA
TGTGCCATCAGTGGGTCGGTTACAGGGGACACTGAAGCTTTCTTT,CAISGSVTGDTEAFF,TRBJ1-1,TRBV10-3,NA,TRBD1
TGTGCCAGCAGTCTAAGACTCGCGAACCTCTACGAGCAGTACTTC,CASSLRLANLYEQYF,TRBJ2-7,TRBV27,few,NA
TGTGCCAGCAGTAGGGGTAGCATCTATGGCTACACCTTC,CASSRGSIYGYTF,TRBJ1-2,TRBV12-3/TRBV12-4,NA,NA
TGTGCCACTACAGGGAGCTCCTACGAGCAGTACTTC,CATTGSSYEQYF,TRBJ2-7,TRBV6-5,NA,NA
TGTGCCAGCAGCGTAGACTCACGGAACTATGGCTACACCTTC,CASSVDSRNYGYTF,TRBJ1-2,TRBV9,NA,NA
TGTGCCAGCAGTACCGGACTAGCGGGGGGTACCGGGGAGCTGTTTTTT,CASSTGLAGGTGELFF,TRBJ2-2,TRBV2,once,TRBD2
TGCGCCAGCAGCCCAGGGGGCCAGGGCTATGGCTACACCTTC,CASSPGGQGYGYTF,TRBJ1-2,TRBV5-1,NA,TRBD1
TGTGCCAGCAGTGTGAGCAAGGGGCAGCCCCAGCATTTT,CASSVSKGQPQHF,TRBJ1-5,TRBV28,NA,NA
TGTGCCAGCAGTTTAGCAGCAGGGGACACTGAAGCTTTCTTT,CASSLAAGDTEAFF,TRBJ1-1,TRBV28,NA,NA
TGTGCCAGCAGTTTACGGCAGGGCGGCTCACCCCTCCACTTT,CASSLRQGGSPLHF,TRBJ1-6,TRBV27,NA,NA
TGTGCCAGCAGCTTAGTCTCAGGGGAAGAGACCCAGTACTTC,CASSLVSGEETQYF,TRBJ2-5,TRBV11-2,NA,NA
TGTGCCAGCAGAAACCGACAGGGGAGAAATGGCTACACCTTC,CASRNRQGRNGYTF,TRBJ1-2,TRBV5-6,NA,TRBD1
TGTGCCAGCAGTTGGACAGGGGAAAGTAATGAAAAACTGTTTTTT,CASSWTGESNEKLFF,TRBJ1-4,TRBV28,NA,TRBD1
TGCAGCGTTGCAGGGGAAGTCTATGGCTACACCTTC,CSVAGEVYGYTF,TRBJ1-2,TRBV29-1,NA,NA
TGTGCCAGCAGCAAAGTTGACAGTCTCTCTGGGGCCAACGTCCTGACTTTC,CASSKVDSLSGANVLTF,TRBJ2-6,TRBV21-1,NA,NA
TGTGCCAGCAGCTTCGGACAGGGGGCAGATACGCAGTATTTT,CASSFGQGADTQYF,TRBJ2-3,TRBV7-2,once,TRBD1
TGTGCCAGCAGCTTAAATGGAAGGTTCGGGGGATTAACTGAAGCTTTCTTT,CASSLNGRFGGLTEAFF,TRBJ1-1,TRBV11-2,NA,NA
TGTGCCAAGGGGGGGCAGGGGCCTCCCGTGGACTTCTATAGCTACACCTTC,CAKGGQGPPVDFYSYTF,TRBJ1-2,TRBV2,NA,NA
TGTGCCAGCAGCTCCGGGTTAATATACAATGAGCAGTTCTTC,CASSSGLIYNEQFF,TRBJ2-1,TRBV7-2,once,NA
TGTGCCAGCAGCCAAGACAGAGACAGGGGTTTCTACGAGCAGTACTTC,CASSQDRDRGFYEQYF,TRBJ2-7,TRBV3-1/TRBV3-2,NA,TRBD1
TGTGCCAGCAGCTTATTTGGGGGCAGCGAGACCCAGTACTTC,CASSLFGGSETQYF,TRBJ2-5,TRBV7-2,NA,NA
TGTGCCAGCAGCTTACCCAGGGCACTACTCAATGAGCAGTTCTTC,CASSLPRALLNEQFF,TRBJ2-1,TRBV7-2,NA,NA
TGTGCCAGCACCCAGCGGACTAACTATGGCTACACCTTC,CASTQRTNYGYTF,TRBJ1-2,TRBV7-8,NA,NA
TGTGCCACCAGTGATGTCGGGGGGAAGGAGACCCAGTACTTC,CATSDVGGKETQYF,TRBJ2-5,TRBV24-1,NA,TRBD2
TGTGCCAGCAGCTCCCCAACAGGGATGGGAACTGAAGCTTTCTTT,CASSSPTGMGTEAFF,TRBJ1-1,TRBV11-1,NA,NA
TGTGCCAGCAGCTTCGGAGCGGCCCTTCTGTCTGGCTACACCTTC,CASSFGAALLSGYTF,TRBJ1-2,TRBV5-4,NA,NA
TGTGCCAGCAGTTTAGCGGGGGGTTACGAGCAGTACTTC,CASSLAGGYEQYF,TRBJ2-7,TRBV12-3/TRBV12-4,NA,NA
TGTGCCAGCAGCTTTCAGGGCAACTATGGCTACACCTTC,CASSFQGNYGYTF,TRBJ1-2,TRBV11-2,NA,NA
TGTGCCAGTAGTATAGACGGGCAGACAGCCTATGGCTACACCTTC,CASSIDGQTAYGYTF,TRBJ1-2,TRBV19,NA,NA
TGTGCCAGCAGCCAAGAGAGGTCAGATACGCAGTATTTT,CASSQERSDTQYF,TRBJ2-3,TRBV3-1/TRBV3-2,NA,NA